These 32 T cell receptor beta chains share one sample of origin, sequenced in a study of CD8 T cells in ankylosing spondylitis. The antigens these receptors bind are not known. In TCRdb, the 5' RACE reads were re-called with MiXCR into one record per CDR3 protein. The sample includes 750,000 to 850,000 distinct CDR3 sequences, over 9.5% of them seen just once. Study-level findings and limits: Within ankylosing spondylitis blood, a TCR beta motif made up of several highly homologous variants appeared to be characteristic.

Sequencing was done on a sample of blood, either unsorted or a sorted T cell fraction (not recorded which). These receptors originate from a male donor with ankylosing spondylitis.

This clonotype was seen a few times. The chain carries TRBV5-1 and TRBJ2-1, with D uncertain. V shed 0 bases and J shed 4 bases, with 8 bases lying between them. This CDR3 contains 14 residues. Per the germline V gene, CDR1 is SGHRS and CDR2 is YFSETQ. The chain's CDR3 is CASSLGTQYNEQFF. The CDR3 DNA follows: TGCGCCAGCAGCTTGGGTACCCAGTACAATGAGCAGTTCTTC.

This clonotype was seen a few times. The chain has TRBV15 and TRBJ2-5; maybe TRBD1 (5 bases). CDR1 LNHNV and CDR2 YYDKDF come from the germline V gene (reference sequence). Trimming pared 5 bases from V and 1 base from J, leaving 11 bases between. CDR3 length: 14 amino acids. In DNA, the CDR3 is TGTGCCACCAGCCGACGACAGTTCCAAGAGACCCAGTACTTC. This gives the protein CATSRRQFQETQYF.

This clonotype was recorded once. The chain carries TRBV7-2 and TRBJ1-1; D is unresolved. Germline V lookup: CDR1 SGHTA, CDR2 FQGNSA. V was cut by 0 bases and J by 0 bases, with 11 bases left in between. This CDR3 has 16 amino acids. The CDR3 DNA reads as TGTGCCAGCAGCTTAGCGCTCGGGTCCGTGAACACTGAAGCTTTCTTT. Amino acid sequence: CASSLALGSVNTEAFF.

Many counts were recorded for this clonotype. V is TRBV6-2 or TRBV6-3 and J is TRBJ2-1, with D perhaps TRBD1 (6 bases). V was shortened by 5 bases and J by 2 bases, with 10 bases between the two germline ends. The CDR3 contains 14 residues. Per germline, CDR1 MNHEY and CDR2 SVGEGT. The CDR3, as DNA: TGTGCCAGCAGTCGAGGGGGAGCCTACAATGAGCAGTTCTTC. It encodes CASSRGGAYNEQFF.

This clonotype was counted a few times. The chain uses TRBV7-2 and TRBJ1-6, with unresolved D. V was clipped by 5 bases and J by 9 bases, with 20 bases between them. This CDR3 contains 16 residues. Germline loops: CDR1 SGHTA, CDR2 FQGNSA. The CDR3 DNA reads TGTGCCAGCAGCCCCTCGTGGGGAGGAGGTGGTTCACCCCTCCACTTT. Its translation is CASSPSWGGGGSPLHF.

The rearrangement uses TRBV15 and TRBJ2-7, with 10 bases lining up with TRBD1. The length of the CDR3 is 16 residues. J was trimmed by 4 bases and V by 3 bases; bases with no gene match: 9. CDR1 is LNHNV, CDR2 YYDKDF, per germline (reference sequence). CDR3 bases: TGTGCCACCAGCAGGGTACCGGGACAGGGGTGGTACGAGCAGTACTTC. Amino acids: CATSRVPGQGWYEQYF.

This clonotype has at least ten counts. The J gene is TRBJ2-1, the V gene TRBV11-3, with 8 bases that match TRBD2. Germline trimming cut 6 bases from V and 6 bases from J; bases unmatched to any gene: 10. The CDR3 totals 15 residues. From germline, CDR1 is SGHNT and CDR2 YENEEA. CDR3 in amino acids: CASRSGLAGSNEQFF. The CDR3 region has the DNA TGTGCCAGCAGGAGTGGGCTAGCGGGCAGCAATGAGCAGTTCTTC.

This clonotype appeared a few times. The CDR3 DNA reads as TGTGCCAGCAGCTTAGGTCCCAGGGTTGGCGGCAATCAGCCCCAGCATTTT. Translation: CASSLGPRVGGNQPQHF. The gene calls are TRBV7-3 and TRBJ1-5; D possibly corresponds to TRBD1 (5 bases). Per the germline V gene, CDR1 is SGHTA and CDR2 is FQGTGA. With 2 bases removed from V and 2 bases from J, the gap between germline ends came to 16 bases. CDR3 length: 17 amino acids.

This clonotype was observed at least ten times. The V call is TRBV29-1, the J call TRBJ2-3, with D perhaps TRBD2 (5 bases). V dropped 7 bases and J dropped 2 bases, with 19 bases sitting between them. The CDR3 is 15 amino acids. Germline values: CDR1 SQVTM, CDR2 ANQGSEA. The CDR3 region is CSAEGLAGSTDTQYF. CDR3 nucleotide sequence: TGCAGCGCAGAAGGGCTAGCAGGATCCACAGATACGCAGTATTTT.

The CDR3 region is CASSQTSGRAGETQYF. The CDR3 DNA is TGTGCCAGCAGCCAGACTAGCGGGAGGGCCGGTGAGACCCAGTACTTC. The gene calls are TRBV16 and TRBJ2-5; 14 bases map to TRBD2. The germline V gene has CDR1 KGHSY and CDR2 FQNENV. This CDR3 contains 16 residues. Losses at the gene ends were 3 bases for V and 5 bases for J; bases not matched to a gene: 5.

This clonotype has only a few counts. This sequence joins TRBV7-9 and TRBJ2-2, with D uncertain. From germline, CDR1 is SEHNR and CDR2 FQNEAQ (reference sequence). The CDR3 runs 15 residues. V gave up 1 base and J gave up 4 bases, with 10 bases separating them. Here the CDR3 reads CASSLEVRATGELFF. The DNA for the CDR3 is TGTGCCAGCAGCTTAGAGGTTAGAGCCACCGGGGAGCTGTTTTTT. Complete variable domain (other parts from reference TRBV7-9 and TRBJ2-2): DTGVSQNPRHKITKRGQNVTFRCDPISEHNRLYWYRQTLGQGPEFLTYFQNEAQLEKSRLLSDRFSAERPKGSFSTLEIQRTEQGDSAMYLCASSLEVRATGELFFGEGSRLTVL.

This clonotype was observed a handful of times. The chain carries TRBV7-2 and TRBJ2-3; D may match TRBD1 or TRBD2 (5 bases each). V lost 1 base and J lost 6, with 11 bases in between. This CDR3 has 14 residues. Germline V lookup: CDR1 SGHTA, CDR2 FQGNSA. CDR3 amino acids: CASSLDGTRDTQYF. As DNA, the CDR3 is TGTGCCAGCAGCTTAGATGGGACCCGCGATACGCAGTATTTT.

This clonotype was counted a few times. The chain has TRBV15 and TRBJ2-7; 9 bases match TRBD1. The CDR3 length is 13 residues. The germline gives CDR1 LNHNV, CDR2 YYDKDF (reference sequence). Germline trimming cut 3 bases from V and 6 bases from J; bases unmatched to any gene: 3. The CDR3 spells CATSRGQGSEQYF. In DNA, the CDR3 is TGTGCCACCAGCAGGGGACAGGGCAGCGAGCAGTACTTC.

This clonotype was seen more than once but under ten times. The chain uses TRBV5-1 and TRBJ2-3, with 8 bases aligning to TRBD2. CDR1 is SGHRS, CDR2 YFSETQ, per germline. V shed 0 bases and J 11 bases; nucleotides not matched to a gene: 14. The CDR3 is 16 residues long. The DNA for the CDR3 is TGCGCCAGCAGCTTGGCTTTCATCGGGGGGGGGCCGGAGCAGTATTTT. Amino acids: CASSLAFIGGGPEQYF.

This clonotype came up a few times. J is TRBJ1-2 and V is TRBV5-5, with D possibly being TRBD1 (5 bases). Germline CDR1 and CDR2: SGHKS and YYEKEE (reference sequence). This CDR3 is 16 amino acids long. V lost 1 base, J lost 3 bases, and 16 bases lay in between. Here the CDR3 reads CASSLSFAGIYYGYTF. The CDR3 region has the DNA TGTGCCAGCAGCTTGAGTTTTGCAGGGATCTACTATGGCTACACCTTC.

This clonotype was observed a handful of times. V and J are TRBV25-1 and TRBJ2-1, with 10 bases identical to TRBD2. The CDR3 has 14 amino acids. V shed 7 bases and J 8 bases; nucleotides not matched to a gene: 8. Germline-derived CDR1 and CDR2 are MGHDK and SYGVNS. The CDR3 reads CASTSGRAKDEQFF. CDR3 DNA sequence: TGTGCCAGCACCAGCGGGAGGGCCAAGGATGAGCAGTTCTTC.

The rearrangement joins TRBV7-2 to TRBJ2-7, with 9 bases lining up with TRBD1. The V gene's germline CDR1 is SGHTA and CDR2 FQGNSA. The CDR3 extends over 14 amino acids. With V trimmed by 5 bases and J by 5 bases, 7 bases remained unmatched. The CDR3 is CASSPGTGRNEQYF. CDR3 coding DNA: TGTGCCAGCAGCCCCGGGACAGGGAGGAACGAGCAGTACTTC. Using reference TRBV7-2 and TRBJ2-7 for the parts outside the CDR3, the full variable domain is GAGVSQSPSNKVTEKGKDVELRCDPISGHTALYWYRQSLGQGLEFLIYFQGNSAPDKSGLPSDRFSAERTGGSVSTLTIQRTQQEDSAVYLCASSPGTGRNEQYFGPGTRLTVT.

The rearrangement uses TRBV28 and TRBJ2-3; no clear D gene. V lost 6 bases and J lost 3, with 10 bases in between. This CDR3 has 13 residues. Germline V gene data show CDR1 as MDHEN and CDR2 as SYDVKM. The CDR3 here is CASRPPLTDTQYF. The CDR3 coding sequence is TGTGCCAGCAGACCACCCCTTACAGATACGCAGTATTTT.

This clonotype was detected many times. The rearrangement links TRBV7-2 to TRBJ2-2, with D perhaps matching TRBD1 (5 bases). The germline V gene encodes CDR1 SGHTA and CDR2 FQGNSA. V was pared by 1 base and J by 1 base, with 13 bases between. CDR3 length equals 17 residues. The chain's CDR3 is CASSLVARAMNTGELFF. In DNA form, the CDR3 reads TGTGCCAGCAGCTTAGTTGCCAGGGCCATGAACACCGGGGAGCTGTTTTTT.

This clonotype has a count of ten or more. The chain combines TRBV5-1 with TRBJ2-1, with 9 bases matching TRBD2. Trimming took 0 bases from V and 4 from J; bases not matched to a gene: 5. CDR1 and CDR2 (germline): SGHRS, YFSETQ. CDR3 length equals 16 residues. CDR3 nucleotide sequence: TGCGCCAGCAGCTTGGCCCGACTAGCGGAATACAATGAGCAGTTCTTC. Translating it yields CASSLARLAEYNEQFF.

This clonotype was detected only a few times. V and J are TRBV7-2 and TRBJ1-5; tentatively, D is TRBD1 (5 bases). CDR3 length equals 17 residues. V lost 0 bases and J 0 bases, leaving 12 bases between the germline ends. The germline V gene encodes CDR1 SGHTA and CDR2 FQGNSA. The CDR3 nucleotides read TGTGCCAGCAGCTTAGCCCCGGGGGGATATAGCAATCAGCCCCAGCATTTT. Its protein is CASSLAPGGYSNQPQHF. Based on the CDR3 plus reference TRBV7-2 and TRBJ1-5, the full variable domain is GAGVSQSPSNKVTEKGKDVELRCDPISGHTALYWYRQSLGQGLEFLIYFQGNSAPDKSGLPSDRFSAERTGGSVSTLTIQRTQQEDSAVYLCASSLAPGGYSNQPQHFGDGTRLSIL.

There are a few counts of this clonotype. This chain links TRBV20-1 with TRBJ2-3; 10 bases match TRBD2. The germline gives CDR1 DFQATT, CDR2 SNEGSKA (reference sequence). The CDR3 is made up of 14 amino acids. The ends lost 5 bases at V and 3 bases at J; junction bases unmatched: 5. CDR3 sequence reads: CSASIAGGTDTQYF. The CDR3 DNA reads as TGCAGTGCTTCGATAGCGGGGGGAACAGATACGCAGTATTTT.

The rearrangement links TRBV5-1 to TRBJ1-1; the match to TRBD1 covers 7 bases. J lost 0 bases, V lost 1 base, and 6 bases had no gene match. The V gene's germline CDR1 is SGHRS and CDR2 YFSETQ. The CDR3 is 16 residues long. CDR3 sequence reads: CASSLSQGDMNTEAFF. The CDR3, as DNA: TGCGCCAGCAGCTTGTCCCAGGGGGACATGAACACTGAAGCTTTCTTT.

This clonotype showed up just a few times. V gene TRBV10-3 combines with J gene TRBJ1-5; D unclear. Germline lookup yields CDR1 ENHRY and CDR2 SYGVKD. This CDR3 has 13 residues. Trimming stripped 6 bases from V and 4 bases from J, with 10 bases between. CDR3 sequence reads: CAIRNSPNQPQHF. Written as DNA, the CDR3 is TGTGCCATCAGGAACAGCCCAAATCAGCCCCAGCATTTT.

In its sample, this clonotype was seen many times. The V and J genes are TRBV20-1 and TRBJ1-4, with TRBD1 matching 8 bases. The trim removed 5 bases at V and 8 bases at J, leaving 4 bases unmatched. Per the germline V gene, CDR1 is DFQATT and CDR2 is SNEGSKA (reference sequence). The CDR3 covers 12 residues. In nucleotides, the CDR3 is TGCAGTGCTCCCCGACAGGGGGAAAAACTGTTTTTT. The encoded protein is CSAPRQGEKLFF.

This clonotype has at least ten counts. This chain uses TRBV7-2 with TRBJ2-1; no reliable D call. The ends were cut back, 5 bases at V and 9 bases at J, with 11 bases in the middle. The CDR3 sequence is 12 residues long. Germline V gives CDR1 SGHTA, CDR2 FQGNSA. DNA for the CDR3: TGTGCCAGCAGCCCCGCCGGCGGTGAGCAGTTCTTC. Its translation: CASSPAGGEQFF.

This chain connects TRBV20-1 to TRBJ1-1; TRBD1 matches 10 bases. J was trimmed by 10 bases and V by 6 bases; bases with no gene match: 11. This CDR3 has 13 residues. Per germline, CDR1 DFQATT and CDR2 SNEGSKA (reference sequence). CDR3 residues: CSARRDRGLVAFF. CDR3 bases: TGCAGTGCAAGGAGGGACAGGGGTTTGGTAGCTTTCTTT.

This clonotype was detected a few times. For the CDR3, the DNA is TGCGCCAGCAGCCAGGACACCATTTTTCGCACTCACTACACCTTC. Translated, it gives CASSQDTIFRTHYTF. This chain joins TRBV4-3 and TRBJ1-2, with D possibly matching TRBD1 (5 bases). This CDR3 is built from 15 residues. Germline V CDR1 and CDR2: LGHNA, YSLEER. V was clipped by 3 bases and J by 10 bases, with 21 bases between them.

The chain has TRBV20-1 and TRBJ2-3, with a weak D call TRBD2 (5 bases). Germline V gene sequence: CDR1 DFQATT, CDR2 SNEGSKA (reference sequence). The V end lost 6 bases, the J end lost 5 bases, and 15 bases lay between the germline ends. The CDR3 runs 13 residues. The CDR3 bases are TGCAGTGCCAAGCCGCTAGCAATAGATACGCAGTATTTT. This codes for CSAKPLAIDTQYF.

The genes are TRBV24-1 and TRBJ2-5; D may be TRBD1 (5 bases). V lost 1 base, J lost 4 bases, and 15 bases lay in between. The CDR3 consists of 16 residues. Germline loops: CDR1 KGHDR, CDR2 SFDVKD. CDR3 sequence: CATSDFRDKGLETQYF. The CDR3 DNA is TGTGCCACCAGTGATTTTCGCGACAAGGGGTTAGAGACCCAGTACTTC.

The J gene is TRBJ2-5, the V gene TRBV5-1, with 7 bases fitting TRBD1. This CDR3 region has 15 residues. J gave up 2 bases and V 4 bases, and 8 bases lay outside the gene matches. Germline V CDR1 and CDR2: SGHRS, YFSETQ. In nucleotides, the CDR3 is TGCGCCAGCAGCCCCCGGGACAGTTTACAAGAGACCCAGTACTTC. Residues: CASSPRDSLQETQYF.

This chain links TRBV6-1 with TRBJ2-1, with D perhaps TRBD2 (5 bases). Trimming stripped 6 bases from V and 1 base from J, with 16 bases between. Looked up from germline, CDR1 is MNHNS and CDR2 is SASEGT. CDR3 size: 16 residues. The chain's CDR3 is CASRRTGRNSYNEQFF. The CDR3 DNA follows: TGTGCCAGCAGACGGACTGGGAGAAATTCCTACAATGAGCAGTTCTTC.